The 23 T cell receptor beta chains reported below all come from one sample, sequenced in a study of OX40 agonist ivuxolimab in advanced cancers. The table came from immunoSEQ multiplex PCR; TCRdb's copy has only in-frame clones and leaves some out. The sample lists around 80,000 clones; roughly 90% were seen once. The specimen was CD4+ or CD8+ T cells sorted from blood, collected in a trial of the OX40 agonist ivuxolimab. The receptors were gathered from an adult with an advanced solid tumor such as melanoma, head and neck, liver or kidney cancer.

This clone was observed a few times. V and J are TRBV5-1 and TRBJ1-3; D not certain. Germline loops: CDR1 SGHRS, CDR2 YFSETQ. V was shortened by 5 bases and J by 5 bases, with 8 bases between the two germline ends. The CDR3 consists of 12 residues. The CDR3 region is CASSPGRNTIYF. The CDR3 DNA reads as TGCGCCAGCAGTCCCGGTAGAAACACCATATATTTT.

J is TRBJ1-1 and V is TRBV29-1, with 9 bases lining up with TRBD1. The CDR3 consists of 12 residues. The germline V gene has CDR1 SQVTM and CDR2 ANQGSEA. The J segment lost 7 bases and the V segment lost 6 bases, leaving 6 bases of the junction unmatched. CDR3: CSVTQGAYEAFF. DNA of the CDR3: TGCAGCGTCACACAGGGGGCCTATGAAGCTTTCTTT. The full variable domain, with the rest looked up from reference TRBV29-1 and TRBJ1-1, is SAVISQKPSRDICQRGTSLTIQCQVDSQVTMMFWYRQQPGQSLTLIATANQGSEATYESGFVIDKFPISRPNLTFSTLTVSNMSPEDSSIYLCSVTQGAYEAFFGQGTRLTVV.

The chain combines TRBV6-5 with TRBJ2-7; D is unclear. From germline, CDR1 is MNHEY and CDR2 SVGAGI. The CDR3 runs to 12 residues. Between the trimmed V and J ends, which lost 6 bases and 1 base, there was a span of 7 bases. CDR3 DNA sequence: TGTGCCAGCAGCGGGCGGTCCTACGAGCAGTACTTC. It specifies CASSGRSYEQYF.

The chain links TRBV27 to TRBJ2-3; D is possibly TRBD2 (6 bases). Germline V gene lookup returns CDR1 MNHEY and CDR2 SMNVEV (reference sequence). The CDR3 spans 14 residues. V lost 3 bases, J lost 4 bases, and 11 bases lay in between. Written as DNA, the CDR3 is TGTGCCAGCAGTTTCGGGGGATCGGCAGATACGCAGTATTTT. This encodes CASSFGGSADTQYF.

The V call is TRBV7-8, the J call TRBJ2-1; TRBD2 matches 13 bases. Germline V CDR1 and CDR2: SGHVS, FQNEAQ. The CDR3 spans 16 residues. V trimming: 5 bases; J trimming: 8 bases; junction bases outside the gene matches: 9. In DNA form, the CDR3 reads TGTGCCAGCAGCAAAGAGGGACTAGCGGGAAACTATGAGCAGTTCTTC. Protein: CASSKEGLAGNYEQFF.

There are a few counts of this clone. The gene calls are TRBV5-1 and TRBJ2-2, with TRBD2 identical over 8 bases. V shed 3 bases and J 6 bases; nucleotides not matched to a gene: 13. Germline loops: CDR1 SGHRS, CDR2 YFSETQ. The CDR3 runs to 17 residues. Here the CDR3 reads CASSSLVSGSLPGELFF. In DNA form, the CDR3 reads TGCGCCAGCAGCTCTCTTGTCAGCGGGAGTTTACCCGGGGAGCTGTTTTTT.

DNA of the CDR3: TGTGCCAGCAGTTTGGACAGCGCGAAGTCCTACGAGCAGTACTTC. Translating it yields CASSLDSAKSYEQYF. The genes are TRBV11-2 and TRBJ2-7, with TRBD1 as a possible D gene (6 bases). The CDR3 runs 15 residues. Trimming left V 6 bases short and J 1 base short, with 16 bases between. CDR1 SGHAT and CDR2 FQNNGV come from the germline V gene.

The V gene is TRBV11-2, the J gene TRBJ2-7; D unresolved. This CDR3 has 14 residues. Germline lookup yields CDR1 SGHAT and CDR2 FQNNGV. V dropped 1 base and J dropped 3 bases, with 10 bases sitting between them. CDR3 in DNA: TGTGCCAGCAGCTTAGCGGTCGGAAGCTACGAGCAGTACTTC. Translated, it gives CASSLAVGSYEQYF.

This chain connects TRBV7-3 to TRBJ2-7; 10 positions agree with TRBD2. The germline CDR1 and CDR2 sequences are SGHTA and FQGTGA. V was pared by 3 bases and J by 7 bases, with 6 bases of the junction left unmatched. This CDR3 spans 14 amino acids. In DNA, the CDR3 is TGTGCCAGCAGCTTCTCCACTAGCGGGACAGAGCAGTACTTC. It is translated as CASSFSTSGTEQYF.

The chain combines TRBV18 with TRBJ2-7, with 14 bases aligning to TRBD2. This CDR3 comprises 16 residues. Germline CDR1 reads KGHSH; CDR2 reads LQKENI. With V trimmed by 5 bases and J by 6 bases, 9 bases remained unmatched. CDR3: CASSWTSGRPGGEQYF. The CDR3 nucleotides read TGTGCCAGCTCATGGACTAGCGGGAGGCCGGGGGGCGAGCAGTACTTC.

The gene calls are TRBV5-1 and TRBJ2-3; possibly TRBD1 for D (6 bases). V was shortened by 1 base and J by 4 bases, with 13 bases between the two germline ends. This CDR3 is built from 15 residues. Germline values: CDR1 SGHRS, CDR2 YFSETQ. The CDR3 nucleotides are TGCGCCAGCAGCTTGTGGGGGCGTGGTGCAGATACGCAGTATTTT. It encodes CASSLWGRGADTQYF.

This rearrangement joins TRBV7-9 to TRBJ1-5; D call uncertain. CDR3 length: 12 amino acids. Trimming took off 5 bases at V and 7 bases at J, with 9 bases between the two ends. Germline V gene lookup returns CDR1 SEHNR and CDR2 FQNEAQ (reference sequence). DNA of the CDR3: TGTGCCAGCAGCCCGGAAGTCCAGCCCCAGCATTTT. Its translation: CASSPEVQPQHF.

This clone was seen a few times. The CDR3: CASSLEPHNTEAFF. The CDR3 bases are TGTGCCAGCAGCTTAGAGCCACACAACACTGAAGCTTTCTTT. The chain couples TRBV7-6 to TRBJ1-1; D gene uncertain. CDR1 is SGHVS and CDR2 is FNYEAQ in the germline V gene. The CDR3 covers 14 residues. V lost 1 base and J 2 bases, leaving 8 bases between the germline ends.

A single count supports this clone. The V and J genes are TRBV10-3 and TRBJ2-7; TRBD1 might be the D (6 bases). The CDR3 covers 16 residues. The germline CDR1 and CDR2 sequences are ENHRY and SYGVKD. V was cut by 0 bases and J by 0 bases, with 12 bases left in between. CDR3 DNA sequence: TGTGCCATCAGTGAGTCGAAGCAGGGGAGCTCCTACGAGCAGTACTTC. Translation: CAISESKQGSSYEQYF.

The chain has TRBV5-1 and TRBJ1-2; TRBD1 agrees at 9 bases. The length of the CDR3 is 14 residues. After removal of 3 bases from V and 1 base from J, the junction contained 1 base not matched to a gene. Germline CDR1 SGHRS, CDR2 YFSETQ. In DNA form, the CDR3 reads TGCGCCAGCAGCTGGGACAGGGTTAACTATGGCTACACCTTC. This translates into CASSWDRVNYGYTF. The full variable domain, in which reference TRBV5-1 and TRBJ1-2 provide the parts outside the CDR3, is KAGVTQTPRYLIKTRGQQVTLSCSPISGHRSVSWYQQTPGQGLQFLFEYFSETQRNKGNFPGRFSGRQFSNSRSEMNVSTLELGDSALYLCASSWDRVNYGYTFGSGTRLTVV.

This clone was recorded once. CDR3 sequence: CASSLGPNNEQFF. The CDR3 nucleotides are TGTGCCAGCAGCTTAGGTCCAAACAATGAGCAGTTCTTC. This sequence joins TRBV11-3 and TRBJ2-1; D remains ambiguous. The CDR3 spans 13 residues. Germline CDR1 SGHNT, CDR2 YENEEA. V was pared by 1 base and J by 5 bases, with 6 bases between.

The chain has TRBV2 and TRBJ1-3, with D uncertain. Germline-derived CDR1 and CDR2 are SNHLY and FYNNEI. V lost 7 bases and J lost 0, with 7 bases in between. This CDR3 region has 13 residues. CDR3 in DNA: TGTGCCAGCAATGGCCCCTCTGGAAACACCATATATTTT. As protein: CASNGPSGNTIYF.

This clone was detected only once. The chain uses TRBV27 and TRBJ1-4, with D possibly matching TRBD1 (6 bases). The germline V and J ends were trimmed by 3 bases and 7 bases, with 15 bases remaining between them. CDR1 and CDR2 (germline): MNHEY, SMNVEV (reference sequence). This CDR3 region has 15 residues. CDR3 region: CASSFMSGEAEKLFF. In DNA, the CDR3 is TGTGCCAGCAGTTTCATGTCAGGGGAGGCTGAAAAACTGTTTTTT.

This chain connects TRBV19 to TRBJ2-6; D is ambiguous. Trimming took off 3 bases at V and 2 bases at J, with 5 bases between the two ends. The CDR3 extends over 14 amino acids. Germline CDR1 and CDR2: LNHDA and SQIVND (reference sequence). In nucleotides, the CDR3 is TGTGCCAGTAGTATCCAGGCTGGGGCCAACGTCCTGACTTTC. It is translated as CASSIQAGANVLTF.

This clone was observed once. The chain's CDR3 is CASSLVRVNTEAFF. In DNA, the CDR3 is TGCGCCAGCAGCTTGGTCAGGGTGAACACTGAAGCTTTCTTT. The chain employs TRBV5-1 and TRBJ1-1; weak D call: TRBD1 (5 bases). CDR3 length: 14 residues. The V end was cut by 0 bases, the J end by 0 bases, with 6 bases between. CDR1 is SGHRS and CDR2 is YFSETQ in the germline V gene.

This clone was picked up one time. The V gene is TRBV27, the J gene TRBJ2-1, with TRBD2 matching 10 bases. CDR1 is MNHEY and CDR2 is SMNVEV in the germline V gene (reference sequence). There are 13 residues in the CDR3. Unmatched junction bases numbered 8, after V lost 8 bases and J lost 10 bases. Here the CDR3 reads CASSTSGLDEQFF. CDR3 coding DNA: TGTGCCAGCTCGACTAGCGGGTTGGACGAGCAGTTCTTC.

The count of this clone is one. The chain combines TRBV7-8 with TRBJ2-3, with D unresolved. Germline V gene sequence: CDR1 SGHVS, CDR2 FQNEAQ. The germline V and J ends were trimmed by 3 bases and 5 bases, with 6 bases remaining between them. The CDR3 is made up of 12 amino acids. Written as DNA, the CDR3 is TGTGCCAGCAGCTTTAGTGGAGATACGCAGTATTTT. It codes for CASSFSGDTQYF.

The J gene is TRBJ2-1, the V gene TRBV6-7; the D gene is possibly TRBD2 (6 bases). Being an ORF, TRBV6-7 has a function that is uncertain. V lost 2 bases and J 4 bases, leaving 18 bases between the germline ends. This CDR3 region has 17 residues. The CDR3 region is CASSYGESGVRYNEQFF. DNA of the CDR3: TGTGCCAGCAGTTACGGTGAGTCGGGGGTAAGATACAATGAGCAGTTCTTC.